These T cell receptor beta chains were read from a single sample in a study of blood T cell repertoires in COVID-19. The table came from immunoSEQ multiplex PCR; TCRdb's copy has only in-frame clones and leaves some out. The sample carries 65,000 to 80,000 clones, around 90% recorded once. The sequenced material came from peripheral blood. These receptors came from a man between 50 and 59 years old with active COVID-19. Both conserved end residues are part of each CDR3. Fields, in order: D gene, V gene, J gene, clone size, CDR3 DNA, CDR3 protein. A D gene is named only where the DNA matches it firmly. Clone size, where shown, is once, few, many, or a class for clones that have expanded.

TRBD1	TRBV7-9	TRBJ2-1	.	TGTGCCAGCAGTCCCGCGTTGGGACAGCTCCCTAATGAGCAGTTCTTC	CASSPALGQLPNEQFF
TRBD2	TRBV9	TRBJ2-1	.	TGTGCCAGCAGCGTGGGACTAGCGGGAGGGGAGCAGTTCTTC	CASSVGLAGGEQFF
TRBD2	TRBV19	TRBJ2-7	.	TGTGCCAGTCGGGAGGCCCTCCACTCCTACGAGCAGTACTTC	CASREALHSYEQYF
.	TRBV29-1	TRBJ2-1	.	TGCAGCGTTGAAGGTCGTTATGAGCAGTTCTTC	CSVEGRYEQFF
.	TRBV12-1	TRBJ2-1	.	TGTGCCAGCAGCTCAGACAGGATTGACAATGAGCAGTTCTTC	CASSSDRIDNEQFF
TRBD1	TRBV2	TRBJ1-3	once	TGTGCCAGCAGCCGACAGGGCTCTGGAAACACCATATATTTT	CASSRQGSGNTIYF
TRBD2	TRBV10-3	TRBJ2-7	.	TGTGCCATCAGTGAGAGCGGGAGGAGCTACGAGCAGTACTTC	CAISESGRSYEQYF
.	TRBV21-1	TRBJ1-5	.	TGTGCCAGCAGTTCTGGACAGGCGAAGGCGGGCAATCAGCCCCAGCATTTT	CASSSGQAKAGNQPQHF
TRBD2	TRBV7-3	TRBJ2-7	.	TGTGCCAGCAGCTTAGCGGGAGGGTCCTACGAGCAGTACTTC	CASSLAGGSYEQYF
TRBD1	TRBV7-9	TRBJ2-5	.	TGTGCCAGCAGCGTCCGGGACAGGGACGCGACCCAGTACTTC	CASSVRDRDATQYF
TRBD2	TRBV5-4	TRBJ2-7	.	TGTGCCAGCAGCTCTACTAGCGGGAGGGCCTATAAGAACGAGCAGTACTTC	CASSSTSGRAYKNEQYF
.	TRBV18	TRBJ2-7	.	TGTGCCAGCTCAGCGATTTCGCCGGGATGGCCTAACTACGAGCAGTACTTC	CASSAISPGWPNYEQYF
TRBD2	TRBV7-9	TRBJ2-7	.	TGTGCCAGCAGCTTAGAGGTTGCGGGAGGGGGCGAGCAGTACTTC	CASSLEVAGGGEQYF
.	TRBV5-1	TRBJ2-5	.	TGCGCCAGCAGCTACCGGACTGACGAGACCCAGTACTTC	CASSYRTDETQYF
TRBD1	TRBV27	TRBJ2-3	.	TGTGCCAGCAGTCTTACTGGGACAGTAAGCACAGATACGCAGTATTTT	CASSLTGTVSTDTQYF
.	TRBV28	TRBJ2-7	.	TGTGCCAGCCGGGACACCACCTACGAGCAGTACTTC	CASRDTTYEQYF
.	TRBV6-2/TRBV6-3	TRBJ2-2	once	TGTGCCAGCAGTACACCATGGGGCGGTGCCGGGGAGCTGTTTTTT	CASSTPWGGAGELFF
TRBD1	TRBV11-2	TRBJ1-4	once	TGTGCCAGCAGCGACTGGACAGGGATAAATGAAAAACTGTTTTTT	CASSDWTGINEKLFF
.	TRBV7-3	TRBJ2-3	.	TGTGCCAGCAGCTTAGGTAGCGTCGGCACAGATACGCAGTATTTT	CASSLGSVGTDTQYF
.	TRBV7-9	TRBJ1-2	.	TGTGCCAGCTCTACCCGGGGGGCGGGCTATGGCTACACCTTC	CASSTRGAGYGYTF
TRBD1	TRBV7-9	TRBJ1-2	.	TGTGCCAGCAGAACCGACAGGGACTATGGCTACACCTTC	CASRTDRDYGYTF
TRBD1	TRBV25-1	TRBJ1-2	once	TGTGCCAGCAGCGGACAGGGGGCCTATGGCTACACCTTC	CASSGQGAYGYTF
.	TRBV28	TRBJ1-2	once	TGTGCCAGCAGTTTAGCACAACCTCGGGGGGGAGGCTACACCTTC	CASSLAQPRGGGYTF
TRBD1	TRBV12-3/TRBV12-4	TRBJ1-2	.	TGTGCCAGCACCGTGGACAGGCTAAGCTACACCTTC	CASTVDRLSYTF
.	TRBV6-4	TRBJ1-2	.	TGTGCCAGCAGTGAGCCCGACAGGAACTATGGCTACACCTTC	CASSEPDRNYGYTF
.	TRBV5-4	TRBJ1-2	.	TGTGCCAGCAGCTTGCAGGGGCGTTCCTATGGCTACACCTTC	CASSLQGRSYGYTF
.	TRBV5-4	TRBJ2-6	.	TGTGCCAGCAGCGTAGACACGACTACTCGTCATTTC	CASSVDTTTRHF
TRBD1	TRBV18	TRBJ2-7	.	TGTGCCAGCTCACCCCCCCAAAACAGGGGCGAGCAGTACTTC	CASSPPQNRGEQYF
.	TRBV5-1	TRBJ1-4	.	TGCGCCAGCAGCTTGGCGGGGGTTGAGTATGAAAAACTGTTTTTT	CASSLAGVEYEKLFF
.	TRBV4-3	TRBJ1-4	.	TGCGCCAGCAGCCAAGACTGGGGAGGAGAAAAACTGTTTTTT	CASSQDWGGEKLFF
.	TRBV18	TRBJ1-3	.	TGTGCCAGCTCGGAGCAAGAATCTGGAAACACCATATATTTT	CASSEQESGNTIYF
TRBD1	TRBV12-3/TRBV12-4	TRBJ1-1	.	TGTGCCAGCAGGACAGGGGGCACTGAAGCTTTCTTT	CASRTGGTEAFF
.	TRBV7-3	TRBJ1-4	.	TGTGCCAGCACAGGGGATTCGGTTTCTAATGAAAAACTGTTTTTT	CASTGDSVSNEKLFF
TRBD2	TRBV9	TRBJ2-1	once	TGTGCCAGCAGCTCTGGGGGGGGAACCTACAATGAGCAGTTCTTC	CASSSGGGTYNEQFF
TRBD1	TRBV6-5	TRBJ1-1	.	TGTGCCAGCAGTATGGACAGGGCGAACACTGAAGCTTTCTTT	CASSMDRANTEAFF
.	TRBV19	TRBJ1-5	.	TGTGCCAGTAGTATAACAGGCGATCGACAGCCCCAGCATTTT	CASSITGDRQPQHF
.	TRBV28	TRBJ2-3	.	TGTGCCAGCAGAAGACTGCACACAGATACGCAGTATTTT	CASRRLHTDTQYF
TRBD2	TRBV7-6	TRBJ2-7	few	TGTGCCAGCAGCTTAGCGTCCGGGGGTAGCGGGAGCCTATCCTACGAGCAGTACTTC	CASSLASGGSGSLSYEQYF
TRBD2	TRBV19	TRBJ2-5	once	TGTGCCAGTAGTACCGGGACTAGCGGGCCGGGGGAGACCCAGTACTTC	CASSTGTSGPGETQYF
.	TRBV21-1	TRBJ2-1	.	TGTGCCAGCAGCTCCGGGACTAGCCGCTACAATGAGCAGTTCTTC	CASSSGTSRYNEQFF
TRBD1	TRBV18	TRBJ1-1	.	TGTGCCAGCTCAACCCAGGGGGGAGGTACTGAAGCTTTCTTT	CASSTQGGGTEAFF
TRBD2	TRBV27	TRBJ2-3	.	TGTGCCAGCAGTTCCGCGGGAGGGCCCTCAGATACGCAGTATTTT	CASSSAGGPSDTQYF
TRBD2	TRBV19	TRBJ2-1	.	TGTGCCAGTAGTATGGGGCTAGCGGGAGATATTGAGCAGTTCTTC	CASSMGLAGDIEQFF
.	TRBV28	TRBJ1-1	.	TGTGCCAGCAGTTTTATCACAGGATTTTGGGCCTTCACTGAAGCTTTCTTT	CASSFITGFWAFTEAFF
TRBD1	TRBV7-2	TRBJ2-3	.	TGTGCCAGCAGTTCTAGGGGGCAGGGGGGCCGGGACAGGAGGGATACGCAGTATTTT	CASSSRGQGGRDRRDTQYF
.	TRBV6-5	TRBJ1-5	.	TGTGCCAGCAGTTACTCGAGAAATCAGCCCCAGCATTTT	CASSYSRNQPQHF
TRBD1	TRBV18	TRBJ1-5	.	TGTGCCAGCTCTATCGACAGGGCGAGCATGGCCCAGCATTTT	CASSIDRASMAQHF
.	TRBV7-3	TRBJ2-7	.	TGTGCCAGCAGATCCAGGAAACCGGGGACTCCAGAGCAGTACTTC	CASRSRKPGTPEQYF
.	TRBV6-1	TRBJ1-2	few	TGTGCCAGCAGTGAAGGGGTAGGCCGGGGGAAGAATGGCTACACCTTC	CASSEGVGRGKNGYTF
.	TRBV4-1	TRBJ1-2	.	TGCGCCAGCAGCCAAGATCAGGCATCGGGGGGCTACACCTTC	CASSQDQASGGYTF
.	TRBV7-9	TRBJ2-3	few	TGTGCCAGCAGACTTGGACTTCGAACCACAGATACGCAGTATTTT	CASRLGLRTTDTQYF
TRBD1	TRBV3-1/TRBV3-2	TRBJ2-1	.	TGTGCCAGCAGCCAGCAGACAGGGGGCAGGGTCTTC	CASSQQTGGRVF
TRBD1	TRBV10-3	TRBJ1-4	.	TGTGCCATCAGTGCCCACCCGCCCCCGGGACAGGTCCCCCTACGGGATGAAAAACTGTTTTTT	CAISAHPPPGQVPLRDEKLFF
TRBD2	TRBV7-2	TRBJ2-5	.	TGTGCCAGCAGCTTCTCCGGGACTAAGGGGGAGACCCAGTACTTC	CASSFSGTKGETQYF
TRBD1	TRBV5-1	TRBJ2-5	.	TGCGCCAGCAGCCTGGCCCTTAAATGGACAGGGCGGAATCCAAAGTTAACGGAGACCCAGTACTTC	CASSLALKWTGRNPKLTETQYF
.	TRBV27	TRBJ1-2	once	TGTGCCAGCAGTTTGGGACACCTAGACTATGGCTACACCTTC	CASSLGHLDYGYTF